The next 22 T cell receptor beta chains were all read from a single sample in a study of blood T cell repertoires in COVID-19. Data came from immunoSEQ multiplex PCR; TCRdb stores just in-frame clones and leaves some out. The data contain 250,000 to 300,000 clones, 75% to 90% of them seen just once; the ten biggest clones take up around 12%. The sample was peripheral blood. These receptors came from an older woman with COVID-19, enrolled during active disease.

The J gene is TRBJ1-5, the V gene TRBV28; TRBD1 might be the D (5 bases). Germline V CDR1 and CDR2: MDHEN, SYDVKM. Deletions cut 3 bases from V and 7 bases from J, with 13 bases between. This CDR3 comprises 14 residues. CDR3 in DNA: TGTGCCAGCAGTTTGGCGGGGGAGGAACAGCCCCAGCATTTT. This gives the protein CASSLAGEEQPQHF.

The count of this clone is one. The rearrangement uses TRBV11-2 and TRBJ2-1; TRBD2 agrees at 10 bases. V was clipped by 5 bases and J by 2 bases; unmatched bases: 6. Germline V CDR1 and CDR2: SGHAT, FQNNGV. The CDR3 consists of 16 residues. The CDR3 DNA sequence: TGTGCCAGCAGCCTCTTAGCGGGGGGTACCTACAATGAGCAGTTCTTC. Translation: CASSLLAGGTYNEQFF.

This rearrangement joins TRBV5-6 to TRBJ1-1, with a possible D match to TRBD1 (5 bases). V lost 4 bases, J lost 5 bases, and 15 bases lay in between. CDR3 length: 14 amino acids. Germline V CDR1 and CDR2: SGHDT, YYEEEE. The CDR3 sequence: CASSGVQGWTEAFF. The CDR3 DNA reads as TGTGCCAGCAGCGGAGTCCAGGGTTGGACTGAAGCTTTCTTT.

The rearrangement uses TRBV5-4 and TRBJ1-2; weak D call: TRBD1 (5 bases). V lost 5 bases to trimming and J lost 6 bases, with 17 bases between them. The V gene's germline CDR1 is SGHNT and CDR2 YYREEE (reference sequence). The CDR3 runs to 14 residues. The CDR3 region is CASRAPGLTHGYTF. As DNA, the CDR3 is TGTGCCAGCAGAGCTCCGGGACTCACCCATGGCTACACCTTC.

The J gene is TRBJ1-6, the V gene TRBV18; no definite D call. V lost 5 bases and J 4 bases, leaving 9 bases between the germline ends. Germline V gene sequence: CDR1 KGHSH, CDR2 LQKENI. The CDR3 is 14 amino acids. CDR3 sequence reads: CASSFEPYNSPLHF. The CDR3 DNA sequence: TGTGCCAGCTCATTCGAGCCGTATAATTCACCCCTCCACTTT.

V and J are TRBV7-9 and TRBJ1-5, with a weak D call TRBD1 (6 bases). CDR1 and CDR2 from the germline V gene are SEHNR and FQNEAQ (reference sequence). Deletions cut 1 base from V and 1 base from J, with 11 bases between. This CDR3 is built from 16 residues. Here the CDR3 reads CASSLEGRGSNQPQHF. In DNA form, the CDR3 reads TGTGCCAGCAGCTTAGAAGGCAGGGGAAGCAATCAGCCCCAGCATTTT.

The V and J genes are TRBV5-6 and TRBJ2-5; a possible D gene is TRBD2 (6 bases). The CDR3 covers 15 residues. The germline V gene encodes CDR1 SGHDT and CDR2 YYEEEE. Trimming cost V 0 bases and J 5 bases, with 14 bases left between them. The CDR3 nucleotides are TGTGCCAGCAGCTTGGTTACGGCAGGAGGGGAGACCCAGTACTTC. Encoded protein: CASSLVTAGGETQYF.

V usage is TRBV5-1 and J usage is TRBJ2-5; 7 bases map to TRBD1. CDR1 and CDR2 from the germline V gene are SGHRS and YFSETQ. V shed 2 bases, J shed 5 bases, and the junction held 9 bases outside the gene matches. This CDR3 is 15 amino acids long. The CDR3 DNA reads as TGCGCCAGCAGCTTCACAGGGGTTGGAGAGGAGACCCAGTACTTC. It translates to CASSFTGVGEETQYF.

The chain couples TRBV2 to TRBJ1-1; tentatively, D is TRBD1 (6 bases). Germline V CDR1 and CDR2: SNHLY, FYNNEI. This CDR3 is 14 amino acids long. Between the trimmed V and J ends, which lost 7 bases and 3 bases, there was a span of 15 bases. The CDR3 spells CASTVRGADTEAFF. Written as DNA, the CDR3 is TGTGCCAGCACCGTCCGGGGGGCAGACACTGAAGCTTTCTTT. The full variable domain, in which reference TRBV2 and TRBJ1-1 provide the parts outside the CDR3, is EPEVTQTPSHQVTQMGQEVILRCVPISNHLYFYWYRQILGQKVEFLVSFYNNEISEKSEIFDDQFSVERPDGSNFTLKIRSTKLEDSAMYFCASTVRGADTEAFFGQGTRLTVV.

This chain connects TRBV19 to TRBJ2-3, with D possibly matching TRBD2 (6 bases). The germline CDR1 and CDR2 sequences are LNHDA and SQIVND (reference sequence). The V and J ends lost 3 bases and 0 bases respectively, with 13 bases between them. The CDR3 is 16 amino acids. The CDR3 protein is CASSIVPGASTDTQYF. In DNA form, the CDR3 reads TGTGCCAGTAGTATCGTCCCGGGAGCTAGCACAGATACGCAGTATTTT.

This clone was picked up one time. This rearrangement joins TRBV7-2 to TRBJ1-1; D perhaps matches TRBD1 (6 bases). Per germline, CDR1 SGHTA and CDR2 FQGNSA. The V end lost 3 bases, the J end lost 0 bases, and 14 bases lay between the germline ends. The CDR3 is 16 amino acids. CDR3 amino acids: CASSFAQGRLNTEAFF. The DNA for the CDR3 is TGTGCCAGCAGCTTCGCCCAGGGGCGGTTGAACACTGAAGCTTTCTTT.

The chain is built from TRBV19 and TRBJ2-7; 7 bases fit TRBD1. The CDR3 is 13 residues long. From germline, CDR1 is LNHDA and CDR2 SQIVND (reference sequence). V gave up 9 bases and J gave up 0 bases; unmatched junction bases: 5. The CDR3 sequence is CASSTGSSYEQYF. CDR3 coding DNA: TGTGCCAGCTCGACAGGGTCCTCCTACGAGCAGTACTTC.

This clone was counted a few times. The chain has TRBV7-2 and TRBJ1-5; TRBD1 is a possible D gene (5 bases). V lost 2 bases, J lost 1 base, and 9 bases lay in between. CDR1 and CDR2 from the germline V gene are SGHTA and FQGNSA. The CDR3 totals 15 residues. CDR3 coding DNA: TGTGCCAGCAGCTTACAGGGAAGGAGCAATCAGCCCCAGCATTTT. Its translation: CASSLQGRSNQPQHF.

This sequence joins TRBV7-9 and TRBJ1-3; D is undetermined. The CDR3 is 13 residues long. Germline V gene lookup returns CDR1 SEHNR and CDR2 FQNEAQ (reference sequence). Trimming stripped 5 bases from V and 5 bases from J, with 10 bases between. The CDR3 nucleotides are TGTGCCAGCAGCCTTACAGTGCGAAACACCATATATTTT. It codes for CASSLTVRNTIYF. Filled out from reference TRBV7-9 and TRBJ1-3, the complete variable domain reads DTGVSQNPRHKITKRGQNVTFRCDPISEHNRLYWYRQTLGQGPEFLTYFQNEAQLEKSRLLSDRFSAERPKGSFSTLEIQRTEQGDSAMYLCASSLTVRNTIYFGEGSWLTVV.

This chain links TRBV4-3 with TRBJ1-3; the D gene is possibly TRBD1 (6 bases). V was cut by 8 bases and J by 3 bases, with 14 bases left in between. The CDR3 consists of 14 residues. Per germline, CDR1 LGHNA and CDR2 YSLEER. CDR3 nucleotide sequence: TGCGCCAGCGGGGAGGGGGGTTTTGGAAACACCATATATTTT. Residues: CASGEGGFGNTIYF.

This clone showed up just a few times. V is TRBV24-1 and J is TRBJ1-5; D might be TRBD1 (5 bases). Looked up from germline, CDR1 is KGHDR and CDR2 is SFDVKD. There are 14 residues in the CDR3. V shed 7 bases and J shed 4 bases, with 13 bases lying between them. The CDR3 sequence: CATRGPGYNQPQHF. The CDR3 nucleotides read TGTGCCACCAGGGGCCCAGGGTATAATCAGCCCCAGCATTTT.

The chain employs TRBV5-4 and TRBJ2-1; TRBD2 might be the D (6 bases). The CDR3 consists of 16 residues. Looked up from germline, CDR1 is SGHNT and CDR2 is YYREEE (reference sequence). Deletions cut 0 bases from V and 0 bases from J, with 10 bases between. The CDR3 sequence: CASSLGDSSSYNEQFF. In DNA, the CDR3 is TGTGCCAGCAGCTTGGGGGACTCGAGCTCCTACAATGAGCAGTTCTTC.

CDR3 DNA: TGCGCCAGCAGCCAAGATATCACAGGGGGCGAGAGGGAGACCCAGTACTTC. It codes for CASSQDITGGERETQYF. The chain employs TRBV4-3 and TRBJ2-5; 9 bases align to TRBD1. With V trimmed by 0 bases and J by 5 bases, 10 bases remained unmatched. Germline CDR1 reads LGHNA; CDR2 reads YSLEER. CDR3 length: 17 amino acids.

This clone has a handful of counts. This rearrangement joins TRBV6-6 to TRBJ1-4; 8 nucleotides agree with TRBD1. CDR1 and CDR2 (germline): MNHNY, SVGAGI (reference sequence). The CDR3 runs to 17 residues. V shed 5 bases and J 0 bases; nucleotides not matched to a gene: 8. CDR3 nucleotides: TGTGCCAGCAGTCCTCCGGGACAGGTTGCAACTAATGAAAAACTGTTTTTT. It translates to CASSPPGQVATNEKLFF.

V is TRBV7-8 and J is TRBJ2-3; 9 bases are a match to TRBD2. Germline assignment: CDR1 SGHVS and CDR2 FQNEAQ. V dropped 4 bases and J dropped 2; count of bases not matched to a gene: 7. This CDR3 contains 16 residues. The CDR3 here is CASSSSLAGFTDTQYF. CDR3 nucleotides: TGTGCCAGCAGCTCCTCTCTAGCGGGGTTCACAGATACGCAGTATTTT.

The gene calls are TRBV2 and TRBJ1-4, with D perhaps TRBD1 (6 bases). V shed 7 bases and J shed 4 bases, with 13 bases lying between them. The CDR3 contains 14 residues. Looked up from germline, CDR1 is SNHLY and CDR2 is FYNNEI. In DNA, the CDR3 is TGTGCCAGCACCCAGGACAGCTATAATGAAAAACTGTTTTTT. It specifies CASTQDSYNEKLFF.

J is TRBJ2-7 and V is TRBV9, with 7 nucleotides matching TRBD1. CDR1 and CDR2 from the germline V gene are SGDLS and YYNGEE. This CDR3 region has 15 residues. V trimming: 0 bases; J trimming: 1 base; junction bases outside the gene matches: 4. The CDR3 nucleotides are TGTGCCAGCAGCGTAGGGACAGGAGGTTCCTACGAGCAGTACTTC. It codes for CASSVGTGGSYEQYF.